The sequence of this T cell receptor beta chain was determined in a study of blood T cell repertoires in COVID-19. As for the study in general: The analysed material was cDNA or gDNA that came from T cells, B-cell-depleted T cells, or PBMCs.

In the study's own analysis: Using reference gene primer amplification, nucleated cell counts were estimated. Data came from immunoSEQ multiplex PCR; TCRdb stores just in-frame clones and leaves some out. The V and J calls and clone size were taken over from that table, and D and trimming were inferred from the DNA. The sample shows roughly 80,000 clones, roughly 88% of them seen only once. V was pared by 3 bases and J by 3 bases, with 11 bases between. Germline CDR1 LGHNA, CDR2 YSLEER. This CDR3 is built from 14 residues. The source is a man between 45 and 60 years old with active COVID-19. The chain employs TRBV4-3 and TRBJ1-1, with D perhaps TRBD1 (5 bases). The sequencing input was peripheral blood. The chain's CDR3 is CASSQLGGDTEAFF. DNA for the CDR3: TGCGCCAGCAGCCAGCTGGGGGGTGACACTGAAGCTTTCTTT.